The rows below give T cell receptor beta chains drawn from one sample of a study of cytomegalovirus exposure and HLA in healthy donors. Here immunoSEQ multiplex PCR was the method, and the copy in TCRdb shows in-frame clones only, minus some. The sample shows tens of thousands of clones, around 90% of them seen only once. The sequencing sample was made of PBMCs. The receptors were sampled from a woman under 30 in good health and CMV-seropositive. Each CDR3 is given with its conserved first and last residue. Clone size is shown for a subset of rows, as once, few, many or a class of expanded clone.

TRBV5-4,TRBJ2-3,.,CASSPRAGGRLDTQYF
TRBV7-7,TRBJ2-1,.,CASSLSGGAGNEQFF
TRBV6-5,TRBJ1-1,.,CASRGTKNTEAFF
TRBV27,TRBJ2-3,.,CASSPSTGIGRIDTQYF
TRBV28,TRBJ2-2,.,CASRPHGSTGELFF
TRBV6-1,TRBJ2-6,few,CASSVDSSGANVLTF
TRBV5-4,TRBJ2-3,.,CASNMGGSVSDTQYF
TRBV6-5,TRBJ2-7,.,CASRNGREGYEQYF
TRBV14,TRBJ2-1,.,CASSQGRGWQFF
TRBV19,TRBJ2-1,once,CASSAFAAGGLNEQFF
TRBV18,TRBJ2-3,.,CASSPPYRYTDTQYF
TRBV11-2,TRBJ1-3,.,CASSLGRDFRSGNTIYF
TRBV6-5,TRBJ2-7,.,CASSYVTAAHPYEQYF
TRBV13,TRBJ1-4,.,CASSRRTNRGLGEKLFF
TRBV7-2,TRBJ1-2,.,CASSLESREGGAILGYTF
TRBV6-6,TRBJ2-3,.,CASSYGQGGSTDTQYF
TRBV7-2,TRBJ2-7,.,CASSGGLAGYEQYF
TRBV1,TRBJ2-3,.,CTSSQDLGGLAGGTDTQYF
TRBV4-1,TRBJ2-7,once,CASSQPGQSYEQYF
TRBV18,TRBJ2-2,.,CASSPRQGAGELFF
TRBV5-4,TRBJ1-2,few,CASSSSLQGEGYGYTF
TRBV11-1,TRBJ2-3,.,CASSPDTDTQYF
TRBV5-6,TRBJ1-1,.,CASSLVSSGNTEAFF
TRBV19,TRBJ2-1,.,CASSRDSYNEQFF
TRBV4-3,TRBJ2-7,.,CASSQDYLTDMSYEQYF
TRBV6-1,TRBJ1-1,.,CASRPDRGLTEAFF
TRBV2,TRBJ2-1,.,CASSGGATGSSYNEQFF
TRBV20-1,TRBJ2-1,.,CSTHRTEQFF
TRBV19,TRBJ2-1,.,CASSITSGVNEQFF
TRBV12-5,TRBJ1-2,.,CASGLTDRVEGYTF
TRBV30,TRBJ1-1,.,CAWSVAGNTEAFF
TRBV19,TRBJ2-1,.,CASSISGGAGNEQFF
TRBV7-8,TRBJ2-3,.,CASSPGLAGGRDTQYF
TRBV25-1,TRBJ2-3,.,CASSATSVSSTDTQYF
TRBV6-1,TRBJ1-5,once,CASSEVIEGQPQHF
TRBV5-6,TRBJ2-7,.,CASSLGWSSGPYEQYF
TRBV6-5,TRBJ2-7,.,CATMSLYEQYF
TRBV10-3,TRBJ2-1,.,CAISERLQGNEQFF
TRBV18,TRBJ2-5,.,CASSPARETQYF
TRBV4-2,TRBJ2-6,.,CASSQESGGSGANVLTF
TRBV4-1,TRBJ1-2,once,CASSQIGGGSSNYGYTF
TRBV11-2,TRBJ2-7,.,CASSDRSYEQYF
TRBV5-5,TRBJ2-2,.,CASSAASITGELFF
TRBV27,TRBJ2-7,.,CASSPPSGEQYF
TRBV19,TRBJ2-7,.,CASSTGGGGQYEQYF
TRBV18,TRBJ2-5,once,CASSRAGGETQYF
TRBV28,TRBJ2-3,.,CASSSGTGLAGYTDTQYF
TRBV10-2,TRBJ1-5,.,CASRRVDSNQPQHF
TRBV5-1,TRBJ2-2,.,CASSSRRGRSGELFF
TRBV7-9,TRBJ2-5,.,CASSSGTQYQETQYF
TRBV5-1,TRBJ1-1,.,CASSPYRGHLNTEAFF